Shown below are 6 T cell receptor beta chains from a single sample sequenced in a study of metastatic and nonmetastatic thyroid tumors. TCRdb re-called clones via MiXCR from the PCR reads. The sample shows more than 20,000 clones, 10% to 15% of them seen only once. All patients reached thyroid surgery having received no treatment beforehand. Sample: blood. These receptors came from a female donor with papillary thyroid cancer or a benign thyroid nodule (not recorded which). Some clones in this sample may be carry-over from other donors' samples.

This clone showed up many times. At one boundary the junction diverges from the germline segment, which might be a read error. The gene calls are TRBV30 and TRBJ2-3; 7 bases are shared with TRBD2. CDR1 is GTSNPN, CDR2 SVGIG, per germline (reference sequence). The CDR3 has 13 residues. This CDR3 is CARSGGRQDTQYF. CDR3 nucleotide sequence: TGTGCCCGGAGCGGCGGGAGACAAGATACGCAGTATTTT.

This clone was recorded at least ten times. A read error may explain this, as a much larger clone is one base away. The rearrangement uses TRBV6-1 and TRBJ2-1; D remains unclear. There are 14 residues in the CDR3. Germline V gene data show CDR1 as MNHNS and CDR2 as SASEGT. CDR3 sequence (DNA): TGTGCCAGCAGTGAATACCCTATCAACAATGAGCAGTCCTTC. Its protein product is CASSEYPINNEQSF.

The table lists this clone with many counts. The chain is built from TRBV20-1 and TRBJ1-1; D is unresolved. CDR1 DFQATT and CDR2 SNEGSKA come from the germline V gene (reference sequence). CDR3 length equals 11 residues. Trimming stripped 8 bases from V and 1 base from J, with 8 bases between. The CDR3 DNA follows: TGCAGTTTTGGACCGAACACTGAAGCTTTCTTT. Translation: CSFGPNTEAFF.

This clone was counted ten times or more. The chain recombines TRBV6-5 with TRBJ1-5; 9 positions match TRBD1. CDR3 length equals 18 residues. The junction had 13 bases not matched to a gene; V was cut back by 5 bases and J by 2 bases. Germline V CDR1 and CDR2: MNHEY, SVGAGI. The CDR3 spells CASSPGTGGEGGNQPQHF. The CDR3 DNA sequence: TGTGCCAGCAGTCCGGGCACAGGGGGCGAGGGGGGCAATCAGCCCCAGCATTTT.

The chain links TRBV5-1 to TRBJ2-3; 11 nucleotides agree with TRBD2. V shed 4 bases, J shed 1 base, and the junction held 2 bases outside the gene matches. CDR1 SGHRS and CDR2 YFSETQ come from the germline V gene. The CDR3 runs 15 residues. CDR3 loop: CASSTSGGRTDTQYF. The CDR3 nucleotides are TGCGCCAGCAGCACTAGCGGGGGCCGCACAGATACGCAGTATTTT.

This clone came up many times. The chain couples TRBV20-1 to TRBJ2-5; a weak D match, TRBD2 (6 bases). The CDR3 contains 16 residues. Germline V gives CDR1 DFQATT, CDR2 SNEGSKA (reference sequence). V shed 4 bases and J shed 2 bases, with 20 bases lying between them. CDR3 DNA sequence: TGCAGTGCTAACGGACTAACTTTAGGGGAACAAGAGACCCAGTACTTC. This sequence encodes CSANGLTLGEQETQYF.